This is a list of T cell receptor beta chains from one sample in a study of blood T cell repertoires in COVID-19. Data came from immunoSEQ multiplex PCR; TCRdb stores just in-frame clones and leaves some out. This table has under 250,000 clones, over 75% appearing once. The sequencing sample was made of PBMCs or T cells enriched from blood (not recorded which). The source of these receptors is a woman between 55 and 75 years old who had recovered from COVID-19. CDR3s include the opening cysteine and the closing phenylalanine or tryptophan. D genes are given only for firm matches. Clone size, where shown, is once, few, many, or a class for clones that have expanded.

cdr3_nt | cdr3_aa | j_call | v_call | cdr3_length | d_call | clone_size
TGTGCCAGCAGCTTAGGCGGGGCCAGGGAAGCTTTCTTT | CASSLGGAREAFF | TRBJ1-1 | TRBV11-2 | 13 | NA | NA
TGTGCCATCAGGTTGACGGGGACTGGGGCTGAAGCTTTCTTT | CAIRLTGTGAEAFF | TRBJ1-1 | TRBV10-3 | 14 | NA | NA
TGTGCCAGCAGCCCTAAACTAGCGGGGTTCTACAATGAGCAGTTCTTC | CASSPKLAGFYNEQFF | TRBJ2-1 | TRBV13 | 16 | TRBD2 | NA
TGTGCCAGCAGTCGGACTAGCGGTGCAGATACGCAGTATTTT | CASSRTSGADTQYF | TRBJ2-3 | TRBV6-6 | 14 | TRBD2 | NA
TGTGCCAGCAGTTCACCGGGACAAGCCTACGAGCAGTACTTC | CASSSPGQAYEQYF | TRBJ2-7 | TRBV28 | 14 | NA | NA
TGTGCCAGCAGTGAAGCCCGAGGGCCCTATGGCTACACCTTC | CASSEARGPYGYTF | TRBJ1-2 | TRBV6-1 | 14 | NA | few
TGTGCCATCAGTGAGTCGGGAGGCATTATAGAGAATTCACCCCTCCACTTT | CAISESGGIIENSPLHF | TRBJ1-6 | TRBV10-3 | 17 | NA | few
TGTGCCAGCAGCCGGACAGGGGAGTCCCAGCATTTT | CASSRTGESQHF | TRBJ1-5 | TRBV7-8 | 12 | TRBD1 | NA
TGTGCCAGCAGTGAACAGGGGGGCACAGATACGCAGTATTTT | CASSEQGGTDTQYF | TRBJ2-3 | TRBV6-4 | 14 | TRBD1 | NA
TGTGCCAGCAGTAACGGACAGGGTAGCACAGATACGCAGTATTTT | CASSNGQGSTDTQYF | TRBJ2-3 | TRBV6-4 | 15 | TRBD1 | NA
TGTGCCTGGAGTGTATTTGGCAAAACGCAGTATTTT | CAWSVFGKTQYF | TRBJ2-3 | TRBV30 | 12 | NA | NA
TGTGCCAGCAGCCGGACAGGGAACTCCCACGAGCAGTACTTC | CASSRTGNSHEQYF | TRBJ2-7 | TRBV9 | 14 | TRBD1 | NA
TGTGCCAGCAGTGAAAGCCAAGAGGGGGTTAGACAAGAGGCCCAGTACTTC | CASSESQEGVRQEAQYF | TRBJ2-5 | TRBV6-1 | 17 | NA | NA
TGTGCCAGCACCAAAACACGACTAGCGGGGGGGCGGGATGAGCAGTTCTTC | CASTKTRLAGGRDEQFF | TRBJ2-1 | TRBV7-9 | 17 | TRBD2 | NA
TGTGCCAGTACCTCGGGGTGGGGAAGCAATCAGCCCCAGCATTTT | CASTSGWGSNQPQHF | TRBJ1-5 | TRBV19 | 15 | NA | NA
TGTGCCAGCAGTTTAGATCTGTTTGAGCAGTACTTC | CASSLDLFEQYF | TRBJ2-7 | TRBV12-3/TRBV12-4 | 12 | NA | NA
TGTGCCAGCAGCTTCGGGACTAGCGGGGGGGACCCACCAGATACGCAGTATTTT | CASSFGTSGGDPPDTQYF | TRBJ2-3 | TRBV6-8 | 18 | TRBD2 | NA
TGTGCCAGCACTCGGCAGGAGAACACCGGGGAGCTGTTTTTT | CASTRQENTGELFF | TRBJ2-2 | TRBV6-5 | 14 | NA | NA
TGTGCCAGCAGAAACAACCCGGGGGGTAGCTACGAGCAGTACTTC | CASRNNPGGSYEQYF | TRBJ2-7 | TRBV6-5 | 15 | TRBD2 | NA
TGCGCCAGCAGCGAGGGCGGAGGCTTATTATACAATGAGCAGTTCTTC | CASSEGGGLLYNEQFF | TRBJ2-1 | TRBV4-1 | 16 | NA | NA
TGTGCCAGCAGCTTAGGGGGAGCGGGAGGTAACACAGATACGCAGTATTTT | CASSLGGAGGNTDTQYF | TRBJ2-3 | TRBV11-2 | 17 | TRBD2 | NA
TGTGCCAGCAGCTTAGATCCTCAGACATACGAGCAGTACTTC | CASSLDPQTYEQYF | TRBJ2-7 | TRBV7-9 | 14 | NA | NA
TGTGCCAGCACCTCCGGGACAGGGGCCAGATCGGGGAATTATGGCTACACCTTC | CASTSGTGARSGNYGYTF | TRBJ1-2 | TRBV27 | 18 | TRBD1 | NA
TGTGCCAGCAGCGTAGTAGGTCCTAGCGACACCTACAATGAGCAGTTCTTC | CASSVVGPSDTYNEQFF | TRBJ2-1 | TRBV9 | 17 | NA | NA
TGTGCCAGCAGCTCACCGGGACAGGGAAACTATGGCTACACCTTC | CASSSPGQGNYGYTF | TRBJ1-2 | TRBV5-6 | 15 | TRBD1 | NA